This T cell receptor (beta chain) was identified in a study of breast tumors, draining lymph nodes, adjacent tissues. Study outcomes and limitations: The data were judged consistent with most tumor T cells coming from lymph node and expanding in tumor. That most tumor T cells come from lymph nodes remained unproven. Tumors had less TCR diversity than lymph nodes, more than nontumor tissue. Luminal-like breast cancer showed significantly greater tumor-nontumor repertoire similarity than basal-like breast cancer did.

TCRdb called the multiplex PCR reads again in MiXCR, with one record for every CDR3 protein. This table has some 120,000 distinct CDR3 sequences, about 20% appearing once. This clonotype was observed at least ten times. The antigen remains undetermined. Samples came from axillary lymph nodes draining the breast cancer. This CDR3 comprises 16 residues. Germline V gives CDR1 ENHRY, CDR2 SYGVKD. V trimming: 3 bases; J trimming: 2 bases; junction bases outside the gene matches: 8. This TCR was recovered from a female donor with breast cancer. Some clones in this sample may be carry-over from other donors' samples. Sequenced input: axillary lymph node tissue. The chain recombines TRBV10-3 with TRBJ2-5; 8 nucleotides align to TRBD2. The CDR3 sequence is CAISERGSGAQETQYF. DNA of the CDR3: TGTGCCATCAGTGAAAGGGGTAGCGGGGCTCAAGAGACCCAGTACTTC.